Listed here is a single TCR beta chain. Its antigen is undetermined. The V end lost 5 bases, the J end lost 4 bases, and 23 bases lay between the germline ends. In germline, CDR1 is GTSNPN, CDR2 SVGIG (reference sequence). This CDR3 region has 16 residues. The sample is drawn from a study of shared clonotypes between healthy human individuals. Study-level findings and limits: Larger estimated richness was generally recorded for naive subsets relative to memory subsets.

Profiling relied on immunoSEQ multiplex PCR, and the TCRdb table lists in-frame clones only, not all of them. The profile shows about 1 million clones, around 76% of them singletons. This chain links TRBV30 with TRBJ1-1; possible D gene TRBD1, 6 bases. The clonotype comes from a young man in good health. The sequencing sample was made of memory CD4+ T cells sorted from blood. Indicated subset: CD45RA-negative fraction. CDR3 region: CAWVPTGRLTFTEAFF. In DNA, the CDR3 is TGTGCCTGGGTTCCGACAGGCCGTCTGACGTTCACTGAAGCTTTCTTT.